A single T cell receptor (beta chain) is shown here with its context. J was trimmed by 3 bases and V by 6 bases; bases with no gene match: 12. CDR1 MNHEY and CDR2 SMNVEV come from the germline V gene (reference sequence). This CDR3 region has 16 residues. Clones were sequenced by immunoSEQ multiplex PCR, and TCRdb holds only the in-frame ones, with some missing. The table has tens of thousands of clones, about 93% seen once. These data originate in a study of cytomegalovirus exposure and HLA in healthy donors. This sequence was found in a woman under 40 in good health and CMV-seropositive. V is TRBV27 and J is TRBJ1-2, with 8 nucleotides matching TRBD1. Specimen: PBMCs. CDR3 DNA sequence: TGTGCCAGCAGCCCAACCTCAGGGACAGGATACTATGGCTACACCTTC. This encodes CASSPTSGTGYYGYTF.